The 13 T cell receptor beta chains presented below share a single source sample, sequenced in a study of shared clonotypes between healthy human individuals. It was CD45RO-negative cells, positively selected for CCR7, that made up naive CD8 cells, with terminally differentiated effector memory CD45RA+ cells excluded. Data came from immunoSEQ multiplex PCR; TCRdb stores just in-frame clones and leaves some out. The sample holds about 550,000 clones; about 95% are singletons and the top ten take approximately 0.1%. The sequencing sample was made of naive CD8+ T cells sorted from blood. The receptors come from a woman in her thirties in good health.

V gene TRBV28 combines with J gene TRBJ2-5; possible D gene TRBD1, 6 bases. The V gene lost 6 bases and the J gene lost 2 bases, with 10 bases spanning the gap. The CDR3 runs 13 residues. Looked up from germline, CDR1 is MDHEN and CDR2 is SYDVKM. DNA of the CDR3: TGTGCCAGCAGCCACAGGGTTCAAGAGACCCAGTACTTC. It encodes CASSHRVQETQYF. Full variable domain (rest looked up from reference TRBV28 and TRBJ2-5): DVKVTQSSRYLVKRTGEKVFLECVQDMDHENMFWYRQDPGLGLRLIYFSYDVKMKEKGDIPEGYSVSREKKERFSLILESASTNQTSMYLCASSHRVQETQYFGPGTRLLVL.

The chain recombines TRBV7-9 with TRBJ1-1; no clear D gene. V shed 6 bases and J shed 3 bases, with 11 bases lying between them. The CDR3 runs 13 residues. Germline loops: CDR1 SEHNR, CDR2 FQNEAQ (reference sequence). In DNA, the CDR3 is TGTGCCAGCAGAGCCGGGTTGGACACTGAAGCTTTCTTT. Its protein product is CASRAGLDTEAFF.

V and J are TRBV29-1 and TRBJ2-7, with D perhaps matching TRBD1 (6 bases). The CDR3 runs 13 residues. V was pared by 4 bases and J by 2 bases, with 12 bases between. CDR1 and CDR2 from the germline V gene are SQVTM and ANQGSEA. DNA of the CDR3: TGCAGCGTTGCTACAGGGCAAACCTACGAGCAGTACTTC. Residues: CSVATGQTYEQYF.

This chain connects TRBV5-8 to TRBJ1-1, with D tentatively TRBD1 (5 bases). Germline CDR1 is SGHTS and CDR2 is YDEGEE. V lost 4 bases to trimming and J lost 0 bases, with 19 bases between them. The length of the CDR3 is 17 residues. This CDR3 is CASSPNQGSRMNTEAFF. For the CDR3, the DNA is TGTGCCAGCAGCCCGAACCAGGGATCTAGGATGAACACTGAAGCTTTCTTT. Drawing the rest from reference TRBV5-8 and TRBJ1-1, the complete variable domain is EAGVTQSPTHLIKTRGQQATLRCSPISGHTSVYWYQQALGLGLQFLLWYDEGEERNRGNFPPRFSGRQFPNYSSELNVNALELEDSALYLCASSPNQGSRMNTEAFFGQGTRLTVV.

CDR3 in amino acids: CASSLPADTQYF. The CDR3, as DNA: TGTGCCAGCAGTTTGCCGGCAGATACGCAGTATTTT. The chain has TRBV28 and TRBJ2-3; D call uncertain. The CDR3 is 12 amino acids. Trimming took 3 bases from V and 4 from J, leaving 5 bases between them. Germline CDR1 MDHEN, CDR2 SYDVKM.

This rearrangement joins TRBV7-9 to TRBJ1-2, with D tentatively TRBD1 (5 bases). Germline V lookup: CDR1 SEHNR, CDR2 FQNEAQ (reference sequence). This CDR3 comprises 16 residues. V was clipped by 5 bases and J by 3 bases, with 19 bases between them. The CDR3 is CASSHPRGVLYYGYTF. The CDR3, as DNA: TGTGCCAGCAGCCACCCCCGGGGGGTACTATACTATGGCTACACCTTC.

The chain links TRBV5-4 to TRBJ2-2, with TRBD2 identical over 7 bases. In germline, CDR1 is SGHNT, CDR2 YYREEE (reference sequence). V trimming: 4 bases; J trimming: 7 bases; junction bases outside the gene matches: 10. The CDR3 sequence is 15 residues long. The CDR3 loop reads CASSTERDTSGELFF. CDR3 bases: TGTGCCAGCAGCACTGAGCGGGATACGAGCGGGGAGCTGTTTTTT.

The chain uses TRBV5-5 and TRBJ1-5; D unresolved. Germline CDR1 is SGHKS and CDR2 is YYEKEE (reference sequence). V lost 0 bases to trimming and J lost 3 bases, with 7 bases between them. The CDR3 consists of 14 residues. This CDR3 is CASSLVGYNQPQHF. DNA of the CDR3: TGTGCCAGCAGCTTGGTGGGTTACAATCAGCCCCAGCATTTT. Filled out from reference TRBV5-5 and TRBJ1-5, the complete variable domain reads DAGVTQSPTHLIKTRGQQVTLRCSPISGHKSVSWYQQVLGQGPQFIFQYYEKEERGRGNFPDRFSARQFPNYSSELNVNALLLGDSALYLCASSLVGYNQPQHFGDGTRLSIL.

A note on this clone: Other DNA sequences in this specimen translate into the identical CDR3. The genes are TRBV13 and TRBJ2-3; D uncertain. The CDR3 covers 11 residues. The germline V gene encodes CDR1 PRHDT and CDR2 FYEKMQ (reference sequence). V gave up 3 bases and J gave up 2 bases, with 0 bases separating them. This chain's CDR3 is CASSFTDTQYF. Here the CDR3 DNA reads TGTGCCAGCAGCTTCACAGATACGCAGTATTTT.

J is TRBJ1-6 and V is TRBV28; D may be TRBD1 (5 bases). Trimming cost V 5 bases and J 6 bases, with 17 bases left between them. From germline, CDR1 is MDHEN and CDR2 SYDVKM. CDR3 size: 16 residues. In DNA, the CDR3 is TGTGCCAGCAGTCGACTCAGGGTTTGGATTAATTCACCCCTCCACTTT. This translates into CASSRLRVWINSPLHF.

As to this clone: Other DNA sequences in this specimen translate into the identical CDR3. The rearrangement links TRBV5-4 to TRBJ2-1, with D unresolved. From germline, CDR1 is SGHNT and CDR2 YYREEE (reference sequence). The CDR3 runs 11 residues. V was trimmed by 4 bases and J by 9 bases, leaving 8 bases between them. The chain's CDR3 is CASSPGSEQFF. In DNA form, the CDR3 reads TGTGCCAGCAGCCCCGGCAGTGAGCAGTTCTTC.

This clone has a single count. V is TRBV7-8 and J is TRBJ2-1, with D uncertain. The CDR3 contains 11 residues. With 1 base removed from V and 9 bases from J, the gap between germline ends came to 4 bases. Germline CDR1 and CDR2: SGHVS and FQNEAQ. The CDR3 loop is CASSLVGEQFF. CDR3 in DNA: TGTGCCAGCAGCTTAGTCGGTGAGCAGTTCTTC.

This chain joins TRBV21-1 and TRBJ2-3; the D segment call TRBD2 is taken from the table without a DNA check. TRBV21-1 is a pseudogene locus. The CDR3 loop spans 16 amino acids. The CDR3 nucleotides read TGTGCCAGCAGGGAGGAGGTGAAGTGTTTTCCAGATACGCAGTATTTT. Its protein product is CASREEVKCFPDTQYF.